The 3 T cell receptor beta chains below come from one sample, sequenced in a study of regulatory T cells in long-lasting Graves disease. To make TCR beta libraries, researchers used iRepertoire HTBI primers and Arm-PCR of CDR3 regions. TCRdb re-derived calls from the multiplex PCR reads in MiXCR, one entry per CDR3 protein. The sample records around 450,000 distinct CDR3 sequences, 20% to 25% being singletons. Time point: persistent/refractory GD, antithyroid drugs over 5 years with positive TRAb. PBMC RNA was the source of the TCR library. Sequencing used peripheral blood mononuclear cells (PBMCs), obtained when the disease was refractory, from a patient treated with antithyroid drugs. The receptor set was obtained from a female donor with Graves disease.

This clonotype was counted many times. J is TRBJ1-1 and V is TRBV7-2; D not certain. There are 13 residues in the CDR3. CDR1 is SGHTA, CDR2 FQGNSA, per germline. The V end lost 5 bases, the J end lost 1 base, and 8 bases lay between the germline ends. The CDR3 DNA reads TGTGCCAGCAGCCGAATTAAGAACACTGAAGCTTTCTTT. Encoded protein: CASSRIKNTEAFF.

This clonotype has more than one count but fewer than ten. The J gene is TRBJ1-1, the V gene TRBV20-1; 9 bases line up with TRBD1. In germline, CDR1 is DFQATT, CDR2 SNEGSKA (reference sequence). The V segment lost 3 bases and the J segment 4 bases; nucleotides outside the gene matches: 6. This CDR3 has 14 residues. The CDR3 nucleotides are TGCAGTGCTAGTCGGACAGGGGCGGCCACTGAAGCTTTCTTT. Protein: CSASRTGAATEAFF.

This clonotype was seen at least ten times. V gene TRBV28 combines with J gene TRBJ2-7, with D possibly TRBD1 on 5 matching bases. The CDR3 loop spans 14 amino acids. V lost 3 bases to trimming and J lost 1 base, with 10 bases between them. Germline CDR1 is MDHEN and CDR2 is SYDVKM. The CDR3 DNA follows: TGTGCCAGCAGTTTCCTCAGGGATTCCTACGAGCAGTACTTC. It is translated as CASSFLRDSYEQYF.